A single sample gave rise to the 18 T cell receptor beta chains below, sequenced in a study of T cells in Graves' hyperthyroidism and ophthalmopathy. The TCR beta CDR3 regions underwent amplification using RNA transcripts as the source. The HTBI primer set drove a first-round RT-PCR of the TCR CDR3. TCRdb analysed the multiplex PCR reads with MiXCR anew, one entry per CDR3 protein. This table has more than 300,000 distinct CDR3 sequences, about 17% appearing once. The sample taken for sequencing was blood. Receptors were obtained from a woman under 40 with Graves' hyperthyroidism that later progressed to Graves' ophthalmopathy.

This clonotype was detected ten times or more. The V gene is TRBV15, the J gene TRBJ1-4; TRBD1 aligns across 12 bases. CDR1 and CDR2 (germline): LNHNV, YYDKDF (reference sequence). The CDR3 extends over 16 amino acids. The J segment lost 8 bases and the V segment lost 1 base, leaving 5 bases of the junction unmatched. The CDR3 is CATSRGLGQGAEKLFF. The CDR3 DNA reads TGTGCCACCAGCAGAGGTTTGGGACAGGGGGCCGAAAAACTGTTTTTT.

In its sample, this clonotype was seen many times. The chain is built from TRBV15 and TRBJ1-3; D is undetermined. This CDR3 region has 15 residues. V was trimmed by 5 bases and J by 0 bases, leaving 11 bases between them. The V gene's germline CDR1 is LNHNV and CDR2 YYDKDF (reference sequence). The CDR3 coding sequence is TGTGCCACCAGCGGTAGAAGGAGCTCTGGAAACACCATATATTTT. Translation gives CATSGRRSSGNTIYF.

This clonotype was seen more than once but under ten times. A clone one base away is much larger, so this may be a read error. The V call is TRBV24-1, the J call TRBJ1-3, with D uncertain. Between the trimmed V and J ends, which lost 5 bases and 0 bases, there was a span of 22 bases. CDR3 length equals 19 residues. Looked up from germline, CDR1 is KGHDR and CDR2 is SFDVKD. Here the CDR3 DNA reads TGTGCCACCAGTGGGGCACAGTCCCTAAACTCTTTCTCTGGAAACACCATATATTTT. Amino acids: CATSGAQSLNSFSGNTIYF.

The J gene is TRBJ2-2, the V gene TRBV4-1, with TRBD1 matching 7 bases. The CDR3 has 16 amino acids. The ends lost 2 bases at V and 6 bases at J; junction bases unmatched: 9. Germline values: CDR1 MGHRA, CDR2 YSYEKL. The CDR3 reads CASSQPGTELSGELFF. CDR3 DNA sequence: TGCGCCAGCAGCCAACCCGGGACAGAGCTTTCCGGGGAGCTGTTTTTT.

This clonotype has at least ten counts. This chain uses TRBV12-3 or TRBV12-4 with TRBJ1-1, with D hard to call. CDR3 length equals 14 residues. The V gene lost 2 bases and the J gene lost 5 bases, with 12 bases spanning the gap. CDR3 in DNA: TGTGCCAGCAGTTTAAGTGCGGGGAGTACTGAAGCTTTCTTT. Encoded protein: CASSLSAGSTEAFF.

This clonotype turned up a few times. V and J are TRBV27 and TRBJ2-7, with D unclear. CDR1 and CDR2 from the germline V gene are MNHEY and SMNVEV (reference sequence). Trimming removed 0 bases at V and 7 bases at J, with 7 bases between. The CDR3 consists of 12 residues. For the CDR3, the DNA is TGTGCCAGCAGTTTATCACCCACTGAGCAGTACTTC. Translating it yields CASSLSPTEQYF.

For this clonotype: A much larger clone lies a single base off, so this may be a read error. The chain uses TRBV4-1 and TRBJ1-2; D might be TRBD1 (5 bases). Germline CDR1 reads MGHRA; CDR2 reads YSYEKL. This CDR3 is 16 amino acids long. The CDR3 sequence: CASSDNGGRSNYGCTF. CDR3 nucleotides: TGCGCCAGCAGCGATAACGGGGGACGCTCCAACTATGGCTGCACCTTC.

The V and J genes are TRBV19 and TRBJ2-3; D is perhaps TRBD2 (6 bases). Trimming stripped 4 bases from V and 5 bases from J, with 16 bases between. The CDR3 is 15 amino acids. In germline, CDR1 is LNHDA, CDR2 SQIVND (reference sequence). CDR3: CASSTQDRREDTQYF. DNA for the CDR3: TGTGCCAGTAGTACTCAGGACCGGCGGGAAGATACGCAGTATTTT.

This clonotype has ten or more counts. V and J are TRBV18 and TRBJ2-5, with D maybe TRBD1 (6 bases). Germline V gives CDR1 KGHSH, CDR2 LQKENI. This CDR3 comprises 13 residues. Trimming removed 4 bases from V and 5 bases from J, with 11 bases in between. The CDR3 nucleotides are TGTGCCAGCTCACGGACAGTCTTGGAGACCCAGTACTTC. Protein sequence: CASSRTVLETQYF. The full variable domain, in which reference TRBV18 and TRBJ2-5 provide the parts outside the CDR3, is NAGVMQNPRHLVRRRGQEARLRCSPMKGHSHVYWYRQLPEEGLKFMVYLQKENIIDESGMPKERFSAEFPKEGPSILRIQQVVRGDSAAYFCASSRTVLETQYFGPGTRLLVL.

The CDR3 protein is CASSPDLFSEAFF. The CDR3 DNA sequence: TGTGCCAGCTCACCCGATTTATTCTCTGAAGCTTTCTTT. The chain carries TRBV18 and TRBJ1-1; D call uncertain. This CDR3 is built from 13 residues. Looked up from germline, CDR1 is KGHSH and CDR2 is LQKENI. V was pared by 3 bases and J by 6 bases, with 11 bases between.

The rearrangement links TRBV20-1 to TRBJ2-1; TRBD2 matches at 7 bases. The CDR3 is 14 amino acids. V was pared by 2 bases and J by 5 bases, with 6 bases of the junction left unmatched. Germline V gene data show CDR1 as DFQATT and CDR2 as SNEGSKA (reference sequence). In nucleotides, the CDR3 is TGCAGTGCTAGACGCCTAGCGGATAACAATGAGCAGTTCTTC. Residues: CSARRLADNNEQFF.

This clonotype has a count of ten or more. This chain uses TRBV18 with TRBJ2-3; unclear D gene. V gave up 5 bases and J gave up 0 bases, with 9 bases separating them. The CDR3 sequence is 14 residues long. CDR1 KGHSH and CDR2 LQKENI come from the germline V gene. The CDR3 is CASSTAYSTDTQYF. CDR3 bases: TGTGCCAGCTCAACAGCCTACAGCACAGATACGCAGTATTTT. Complete variable domain (other parts from reference TRBV18 and TRBJ2-3): NAGVMQNPRHLVRRRGQEARLRCSPMKGHSHVYWYRQLPEEGLKFMVYLQKENIIDESGMPKERFSAEFPKEGPSILRIQQVVRGDSAAYFCASSTAYSTDTQYFGPGTRLTVL.

The chain carries TRBV7-6 and TRBJ2-7, with 9 bases matching TRBD1. Looked up from germline, CDR1 is SGHVS and CDR2 is FNYEAQ. V gave up 4 bases and J gave up 3 bases; unmatched junction bases: 4. This CDR3 region has 14 residues. The CDR3 is CASSWEDRGYEQYF. The CDR3 nucleotides read TGTGCCAGCAGCTGGGAGGACAGGGGCTACGAGCAGTACTTC.

This clonotype has more than one count but fewer than ten. The chain links TRBV29-1 to TRBJ2-1; D is ambiguous. This CDR3 is 13 amino acids long. V dropped 5 bases and J dropped 5 bases, with 13 bases sitting between them. In germline, CDR1 is SQVTM, CDR2 ANQGSEA. Here the CDR3 reads CSVMNRTDNEQFF. The CDR3 nucleotides read TGCAGCGTTATGAACAGAACCGACAATGAGCAGTTCTTC.

This chain uses TRBV2 with TRBJ2-1; maybe TRBD2 (6 bases). Germline CDR1 and CDR2: SNHLY and FYNNEI. CDR3 size: 12 residues. The V end was cut by 6 bases, the J end by 7 bases, with 10 bases between. In DNA, the CDR3 is TGTGCCAGCAGGGTTGCGGGGAATGAGCAGTTCTTC. Translated: CASRVAGNEQFF.

The V and J genes are TRBV19 and TRBJ2-5; no clear D. Germline CDR1 LNHDA, CDR2 SQIVND (reference sequence). CDR3 length: 13 residues. Trimming took 3 bases from V and 4 from J, leaving 9 bases between them. The CDR3 bases are TGTGCCAGTAGTATTTCGGCCACAGAGACCCAGTACTTC. This gives the protein CASSISATETQYF.

This clonotype was detected ten times or more. The J gene is TRBJ1-4, the V gene TRBV4-2; D is unresolved. The CDR3 extends over 15 amino acids. V was pared by 0 bases and J by 6 bases, with 11 bases between. CDR1 LGHNA and CDR2 YNFKEQ come from the germline V gene. The CDR3: CASSQERSPYEKLFF. CDR3 DNA: TGTGCCAGCAGCCAAGAGAGGAGCCCATATGAAAAACTGTTTTTT.

This clonotype showed up just a few times. The V and J genes are TRBV20-1 and TRBJ2-7; 11 bases fit TRBD2. Germline assignment: CDR1 DFQATT and CDR2 SNEGSKA (reference sequence). The CDR3 totals 17 residues. Trimming at V came to 1 base and at J to 2 bases, leaving 10 bases not matched to a gene. Here the CDR3 reads CSARATESSGRPYEQYF. The CDR3 bases are TGCAGTGCTAGAGCCACCGAGTCTAGCGGGAGGCCCTACGAGCAGTACTTC.